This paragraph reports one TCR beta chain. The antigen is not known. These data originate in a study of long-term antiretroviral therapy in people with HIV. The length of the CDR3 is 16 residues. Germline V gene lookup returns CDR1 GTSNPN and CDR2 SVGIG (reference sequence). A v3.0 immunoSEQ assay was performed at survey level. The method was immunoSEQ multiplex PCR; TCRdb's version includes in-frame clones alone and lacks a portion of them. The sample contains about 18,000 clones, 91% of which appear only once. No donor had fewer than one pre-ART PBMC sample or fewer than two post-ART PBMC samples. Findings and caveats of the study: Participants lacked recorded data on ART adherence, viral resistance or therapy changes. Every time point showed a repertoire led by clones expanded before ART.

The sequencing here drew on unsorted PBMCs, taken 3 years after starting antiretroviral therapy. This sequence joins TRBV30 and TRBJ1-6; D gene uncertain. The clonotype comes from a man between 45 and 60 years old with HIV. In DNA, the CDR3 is TGTGCTGGAGGGCCAGGACTCAGGTCCTATAATTCACCCCTCCACTTT. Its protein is CAGGPGLRSYNSPLHF.